These 10 T cell receptor beta chains originate from one sample sequenced in a study of blood T cell repertoires in COVID-19 (TCRdb year 2020). Receptor libraries were prepared by the immunoSEQ multiplex PCR assay. As stored in TCRdb, this immuneACCESS dataset retains in-frame rearrangements with V and J assigned. A fraction of the clones does not appear; measured against another copy, unresolved V genes explain less than half of the discrepancy, and the remainder lacks a known reason. The sample data list a few hundred thousand clones, and roughly 80% of these were observed just once. Of the sample, less than 3.5% is held by the ten largest clones. Sample: peripheral blood. These receptor sequences come from a woman aged 18-30 years with acute or convalescent COVID-19.

The sample holds one count of this clone. The gene calls are TRBV3-1 (or the pseudogene TRBV3-2) and TRBJ1-5; D is unclear. The CDR3 loop spans 16 amino acids. Between the trimmed V and J ends, which lost 6 bases and 2 bases, there was a span of 17 bases. CDR1 is LGHDT and CDR2 is YNNKEL in the germline V gene (reference sequence). The CDR3, as DNA: TGTGCCAGCAGACTGGGCCTCCCGGATGGCAATCAGCCCCAGCATTTT. Its translation is CASRLGLPDGNQPQHF.

The chain employs TRBV15 and TRBJ1-6; 7 positions agree with TRBD1. V was pared by 2 bases and J by 2 bases, with 3 bases of the junction left unmatched. The CDR3 runs 16 residues. The germline CDR1 and CDR2 sequences are LNHNV and YYDKDF (reference sequence). The CDR3 nucleotides read TGTGCCACCAGCAGAACAGGGGACGCCTATAATTCACCCCTCCACTTT. Amino acid sequence: CATSRTGDAYNSPLHF.

V is TRBV11-2 and J is TRBJ2-7; 8 bases map to TRBD1. The V gene's germline CDR1 is SGHAT and CDR2 FQNNGV. The CDR3 totals 18 residues. Trimming took 1 base from V and 0 from J; bases not matched to a gene: 11. The CDR3, as DNA: TGTGCCAGCAGCTTAGTGGTAGATTGGACAGGGCCCTCCTACGAGCAGTACTTC. Protein product: CASSLVVDWTGPSYEQYF.

The chain joins TRBV20-1 to TRBJ2-3; possible D gene TRBD2, 7 bases. The germline CDR1 and CDR2 sequences are DFQATT and SNEGSKA (reference sequence). Trimming left V 3 bases short and J 0 bases short, with 10 bases between. The CDR3 has 14 amino acids. The CDR3 nucleotides are TGCAGTGCTAGTCGGGGGGCAAGCACAGATACGCAGTATTTT. Protein sequence: CSASRGASTDTQYF.

The chain couples TRBV4-3 to TRBJ1-1, with 11 positions matching TRBD1. The J segment lost 4 bases and the V segment lost 0 bases, leaving 16 bases of the junction unmatched. The CDR3 is 20 residues long. Germline loops: CDR1 LGHNA, CDR2 YSLEER. DNA of the CDR3: TGCGCCAGCAGCCAAGATCTTAGTCTGATTGGGACAGGGGGTGGCACTGAAGCTTTCTTT. It yields the protein CASSQDLSLIGTGGGTEAFF.

The V call is TRBV29-1, the J call TRBJ1-1; D unclear. CDR3 size: 18 residues. Trimming shortened V by 7 bases and J by 0 bases, and 27 bases separated the two germline ends. CDR1 is SQVTM and CDR2 is ANQGSEA in the germline V gene. The CDR3 here is CSAGSRAGSFALNTEAFF. For the CDR3, the DNA is TGCAGCGCCGGATCAAGGGCCGGGAGCTTCGCCCTGAACACTGAAGCTTTCTTT. The full variable domain, in which reference TRBV29-1 and TRBJ1-1 provide the parts outside the CDR3, is SAVISQKPSRDICQRGTSLTIQCQVDSQVTMMFWYRQQPGQSLTLIATANQGSEATYESGFVIDKFPISRPNLTFSTLTVSNMSPEDSSIYLCSAGSRAGSFALNTEAFFGQGTRLTVV.

This clone was seen just once. The chain links TRBV5-5 to TRBJ2-2; D not resolved. The V end lost 5 bases, the J end lost 5 bases, and 10 bases lay between the germline ends. Germline V CDR1 and CDR2: SGHKS, YYEKEE (reference sequence). This CDR3 has 13 residues. The CDR3 protein is CASSGQTTGELFF. Written as DNA, the CDR3 is TGTGCCAGCAGTGGCCAGACTACCGGGGAGCTGTTTTTT.

The J gene is TRBJ2-1, the V gene TRBV10-2, with TRBD1 identical over 7 bases. V trimming: 7 bases; J trimming: 9 bases; junction bases outside the gene matches: 9. The germline CDR1 and CDR2 sequences are WSHSY and SAAADI. The CDR3 loop spans 13 amino acids. The CDR3 coding sequence is TGCGCCAGCACAATAGACAGGGCGCCTGAGCAGTTCTTC. Translating it yields CASTIDRAPEQFF.

The rearrangement joins TRBV9 to TRBJ2-1; TRBD1 is a possible D gene (6 bases). The CDR3 runs to 16 residues. V lost 0 bases to trimming and J lost 0 bases, with 10 bases between them. Germline lookup yields CDR1 SGDLS and CDR2 YYNGEE. For the CDR3, the DNA is TGTGCCAGCAGCGTAGACAGGGACCTCTCCTACAATGAGCAGTTCTTC. This gives the protein CASSVDRDLSYNEQFF.

This chain links TRBV18 with TRBJ2-3; 9 bases are a match to TRBD1. Losses at the gene ends were 6 bases for V and 3 bases for J; bases not matched to a gene: 7. Germline loops: CDR1 KGHSH, CDR2 LQKENI. The CDR3 runs 15 residues. The CDR3 DNA sequence: TGTGCCAGCTCTACCGGGACAGGGATAACAGATACGCAGTATTTT. This sequence encodes CASSTGTGITDTQYF.